Shown below are 24 T cell receptor beta chains from a single sample sequenced in a study of blood T cell repertoires in COVID-19 (dated by TCRdb to about 2020). The library relied on the immunoSEQ multiplex PCR assay. TCRdb mirrors the immuneACCESS table, restricted to in-frame sequences. Some clones are absent from its copies; in checked studies, under half trace to an unresolved V gene, and the reason for the others is unknown. Counted in this sample were some 110,000 clones; about 86% of them appeared once. Clones ranked in the top ten supply approximately 7.9% of the sample. The sequenced material came from peripheral blood. The receptors originated from a man between 70 and 80 years old who had recovered from COVID-19.

The rearrangement uses TRBV5-5 and TRBJ1-2; possible D gene TRBD1, 6 bases. Germline-derived CDR1 and CDR2 are SGHKS and YYEKEE (reference sequence). Trimming stripped 2 bases from V and 2 bases from J, with 13 bases between. CDR3 length: 15 amino acids. The CDR3 coding sequence is TGTGCCAGCAGCTTACGGGGGGCTGGAAACTATGGCTACACCTTC. Amino acids: CASSLRGAGNYGYTF.

The chain carries TRBV5-4 and TRBJ2-7; D perhaps matches TRBD2 (5 bases). The CDR3 has 14 residues. The V end lost 0 bases, the J end lost 5 bases, and 12 bases lay between the germline ends. Germline CDR1 reads SGHNT; CDR2 reads YYREEE (reference sequence). The CDR3 is CASSLVAGRNEQYF. The CDR3 DNA sequence: TGTGCCAGCAGCTTGGTGGCGGGTAGGAACGAGCAGTACTTC.

The chain employs TRBV28 and TRBJ1-2; D might be TRBD1 (6 bases). CDR3 length: 12 amino acids. Germline lookup yields CDR1 MDHEN and CDR2 SYDVKM. V was shortened by 7 bases and J by 4 bases, with 10 bases between the two germline ends. Here the CDR3 reads CASIRGGYGYTF. CDR3 DNA: TGTGCCAGCATCAGGGGCGGCTATGGCTACACCTTC.

This clone was picked up a small number of times. The chain carries TRBV5-1 and TRBJ1-1; TRBD1 aligns across 9 bases. The germline V gene has CDR1 SGHRS and CDR2 YFSETQ. The CDR3 has 16 residues. The trim removed 4 bases at V and 3 bases at J, leaving 10 bases unmatched. The CDR3 loop is CASSRRTGAQYTEAFF. Written as DNA, the CDR3 is TGCGCCAGCAGCCGTCGGACAGGGGCTCAATACACTGAAGCTTTCTTT.

The gene calls are TRBV28 and TRBJ1-2; D is perhaps TRBD1 (6 bases). Trimming shortened V by 5 bases and J by 1 base, and 14 bases separated the two germline ends. The CDR3 extends over 15 amino acids. Germline CDR1 MDHEN, CDR2 SYDVKM. The CDR3 reads CASSPQGKSNYGYTF. The CDR3, as DNA: TGTGCCAGCAGTCCCCAGGGGAAGAGTAACTATGGCTACACCTTC.

The chain couples TRBV19 to TRBJ1-5; D unresolved. V was cut by 0 bases and J by 4 bases, with 4 bases left in between. CDR3 length equals 13 residues. Germline CDR1 is LNHDA and CDR2 is SQIVND (reference sequence). The CDR3 loop reads CASSIESNQPQHF. The CDR3 DNA sequence: TGTGCCAGTAGTATAGAGAGTAATCAGCCCCAGCATTTT.

The chain has TRBV27 and TRBJ1-6; D ambiguous. Germline loops: CDR1 MNHEY, CDR2 SMNVEV (reference sequence). The V end lost 6 bases, the J end lost 9 bases, and 12 bases lay between the germline ends. The CDR3 consists of 13 residues. The CDR3 DNA reads as TGTGCCAGCAGGGGGATCGAGGGTTCACCCCTCCACTTT. Protein: CASRGIEGSPLHF.

The V gene is TRBV5-1, the J gene TRBJ2-3; D may be TRBD1 (7 bases). Germline V gives CDR1 SGHRS, CDR2 YFSETQ. Trimming left V 2 bases short and J 10 bases short, with 20 bases between. CDR3 length: 15 amino acids. CDR3 DNA: TGCGCCAGCAGCTTCGGCCAGGGGGGCCAGACGGCGCAGTATTTT. As protein: CASSFGQGGQTAQYF. Supplemented by reference TRBV5-1 and TRBJ2-3, the full variable domain reads KAGVTQTPRYLIKTRGQQVTLSCSPISGHRSVSWYQQTPGQGLQFLFEYFSETQRNKGNFPGRFSGRQFSNSRSEMNVSTLELGDSALYLCASSFGQGGQTAQYFGPGTRLTVL.

CDR3: CASSQQQGTQPQHF. CDR3 sequence (DNA): TGTGCCAGCAGCCAACAACAGGGAACCCAGCCCCAGCATTTT. This sequence joins TRBV3-1 (or the pseudogene TRBV3-2) and TRBJ1-5, with D possibly being TRBD1 (6 bases). Between the trimmed V and J ends, which lost 2 bases and 7 bases, there was a span of 12 bases. Per the germline V gene, CDR1 is LGHDT and CDR2 is YNNKEL (reference sequence). This CDR3 is built from 14 residues.

This clone appeared once. The V gene is TRBV4-3, the J gene TRBJ2-7, with 8 bases that match TRBD1. The ends lost 4 bases at V and 0 bases at J; junction bases unmatched: 8. Germline CDR1 is LGHNA and CDR2 is YSLEER. This CDR3 has 16 residues. The CDR3 loop is CASSPGQGLSSYEQYF. The DNA for the CDR3 is TGCGCCAGCAGCCCCGGACAGGGCTTGAGCTCCTACGAGCAGTACTTC.

This clone appeared a single time. The chain recombines TRBV29-1 with TRBJ2-1, with 10 bases that match TRBD2. The CDR3 consists of 16 residues. Looked up from germline, CDR1 is SQVTM and CDR2 is ANQGSEA. Losses at the gene ends were 4 bases for V and 6 bases for J; bases not matched to a gene: 12. This CDR3 is CSVAPAEAGGPNEQFF. The CDR3 region has the DNA TGCAGCGTTGCCCCCGCCGAAGCGGGAGGGCCCAATGAGCAGTTCTTC.

This chain joins TRBV7-9 and TRBJ2-7, with D possibly TRBD1 on 5 matching bases. This CDR3 region has 14 residues. Germline loops: CDR1 SEHNR, CDR2 FQNEAQ (reference sequence). Trimming pared 5 bases from V and 5 bases from J, leaving 16 bases between. CDR3 loop: CASSPDSRLHEQYF. The CDR3 region has the DNA TGTGCCAGCAGCCCTGACAGCCGCCTCCACGAGCAGTACTTC.

The rearrangement uses TRBV5-1 and TRBJ1-3; D remains ambiguous. Germline values: CDR1 SGHRS, CDR2 YFSETQ. CDR3 length: 17 amino acids. V lost 4 bases to trimming and J lost 4 bases, with 21 bases between them. CDR3 sequence: CASSRGPRGGGGNTIYF. The DNA of the CDR3 is TGCGCCAGCAGCCGTGGGCCACGAGGCGGAGGAGGAAACACCATATATTTT.

J is TRBJ1-1 and V is TRBV20-1; tentatively, D is TRBD1 (5 bases). CDR1 is DFQATT and CDR2 is SNEGSKA in the germline V gene (reference sequence). V lost 3 bases and J lost 5, with 13 bases in between. The CDR3 contains 13 residues. The CDR3: CSASKGIRTEAFF. As DNA, the CDR3 is TGCAGTGCTAGTAAGGGGATCCGGACTGAAGCTTTCTTT.

The chain uses TRBV27 and TRBJ2-1; D is perhaps TRBD1 (7 bases). V gave up 6 bases and J gave up 9 bases, with 24 bases separating them. This CDR3 is built from 16 residues. From germline, CDR1 is MNHEY and CDR2 SMNVEV (reference sequence). The CDR3 DNA sequence: TGTGCCAGCAGCTCCAGTTGGCGGAGGGGGCGCAGTGAGCAGTTCTTC. Residues: CASSSSWRRGRSEQFF.

V is TRBV4-3 and J is TRBJ1-2; 9 nucleotides match TRBD1. The CDR3 spans 13 residues. Germline values: CDR1 LGHNA, CDR2 YSLEER. The V segment lost 3 bases and the J segment 6 bases; nucleotides outside the gene matches: 2. In DNA, the CDR3 is TGCGCCAGCAGCCAGCGACAGGGGGATGGCTACACCTTC. It is translated as CASSQRQGDGYTF.

The chain has TRBV27 and TRBJ2-7; weak D call: TRBD2 (6 bases). CDR1 MNHEY and CDR2 SMNVEV come from the germline V gene (reference sequence). The CDR3 has 16 amino acids. Trimming removed 1 base at V and 3 bases at J, with 16 bases between. The DNA for the CDR3 is TGTGCCAGCAGTTTATTGACGCGGGGCCGTGGCTACGAGCAGTACTTC. Encoded protein: CASSLLTRGRGYEQYF.

The rearrangement links TRBV13 to TRBJ1-5; possibly TRBD1 for D (5 bases). The CDR3 has 13 residues. The V end was cut by 6 bases, the J end by 4 bases, with 10 bases between. The germline gives CDR1 PRHDT, CDR2 FYEKMQ (reference sequence). The CDR3 protein is CASSSGLNQPQHF. CDR3 DNA: TGTGCCAGCAGTTCAGGGCTAAATCAGCCCCAGCATTTT.

The J gene is TRBJ2-7, the V gene TRBV6-5, with 10 nucleotides matching TRBD1. The CDR3 sequence is 14 residues long. V lost 3 bases, J lost 2 bases, and 1 base stayed unmatched. Germline V CDR1 and CDR2: MNHEY, SVGAGI. The CDR3, as DNA: TGTGCCAGCAGTTATGGGACAGGGGCCTACGAGCAGTACTTC. Its translation is CASSYGTGAYEQYF.

The V gene is TRBV28, the J gene TRBJ2-3; 8 bases align to TRBD2. J lost 3 bases, V lost 6 bases, and 17 bases had no gene match. Looked up from germline, CDR1 is MDHEN and CDR2 is SYDVKM. The CDR3 runs to 18 residues. CDR3 in DNA: TGTGCCAGCAGCTCGAAAACCATCAGGAGCGGGAGAACAGATACGCAGTATTTT. This codes for CASSSKTIRSGRTDTQYF.

The V gene is TRBV2, the J gene TRBJ1-5; D may be TRBD1 (5 bases). The germline V and J ends were trimmed by 8 bases and 7 bases, with 15 bases remaining between them. The CDR3 consists of 13 residues. Germline V CDR1 and CDR2: SNHLY, FYNNEI. The CDR3 here is CASRSRDWQPQHF. CDR3 in DNA: TGTGCCAGCCGTTCCAGGGACTGGCAGCCCCAGCATTTT.

The CDR3 nucleotides are TGCGCCAGCAGCCCAACCTTAGCGGGGGGGCGTTACAATGAGCAGTTCTTC. Translating it yields CASSPTLAGGRYNEQFF. The V call is TRBV5-1, the J call TRBJ2-1, with 11 bases that match TRBD2. The CDR3 totals 17 residues. Germline-derived CDR1 and CDR2 are SGHRS and YFSETQ. J gave up 4 bases and V 4 bases, and 10 bases lay outside the gene matches. The complete variable domain, with remaining parts taken from reference TRBV5-1 and TRBJ2-1, reads KAGVTQTPRYLIKTRGQQVTLSCSPISGHRSVSWYQQTPGQGLQFLFEYFSETQRNKGNFPGRFSGRQFSNSRSEMNVSTLELGDSALYLCASSPTLAGGRYNEQFFGPGTRLTVL.

This clone was detected many times. This sequence joins TRBV28 and TRBJ1-1, with TRBD1 as a possible D gene (5 bases). V was shortened by 7 bases and J by 3 bases, with 9 bases between the two germline ends. The CDR3 runs to 12 residues. Germline lookup yields CDR1 MDHEN and CDR2 SYDVKM. This CDR3 is CASTVGDTEAFF. CDR3 bases: TGTGCCAGCACCGTAGGGGACACTGAAGCTTTCTTT.

The rearrangement links TRBV7-3 to TRBJ2-3; 8 bases are a match to TRBD2. The CDR3 consists of 15 residues. J was trimmed by 3 bases and V by 4 bases; bases with no gene match: 6. CDR1 is SGHTA, CDR2 FQGTGA, per germline. The CDR3 DNA is TGTGCCAGCAGCTCCAGCGGGAGAGGTACAGATACGCAGTATTTT. This codes for CASSSSGRGTDTQYF.